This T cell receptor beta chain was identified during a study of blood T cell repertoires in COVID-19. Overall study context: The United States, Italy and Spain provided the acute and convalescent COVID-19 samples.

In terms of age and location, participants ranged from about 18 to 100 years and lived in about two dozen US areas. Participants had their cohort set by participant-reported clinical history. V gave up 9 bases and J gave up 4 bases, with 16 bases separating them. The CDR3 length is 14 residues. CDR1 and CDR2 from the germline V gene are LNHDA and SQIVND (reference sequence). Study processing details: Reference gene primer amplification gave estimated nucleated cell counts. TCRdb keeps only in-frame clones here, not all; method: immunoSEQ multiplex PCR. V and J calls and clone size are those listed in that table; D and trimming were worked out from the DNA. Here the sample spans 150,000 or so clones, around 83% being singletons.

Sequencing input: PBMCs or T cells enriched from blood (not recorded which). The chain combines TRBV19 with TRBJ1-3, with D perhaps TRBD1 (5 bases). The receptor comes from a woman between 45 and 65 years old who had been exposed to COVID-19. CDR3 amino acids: CASVPQGSGNTIYF. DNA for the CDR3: TGTGCCAGCGTACCCCAGGGATCAGGAAACACCATATATTTT.